The clone carrying this T cell receptor beta chain appeared a few times. This specimen belongs to a study of identical twins. A single record per CDR3 protein comes from TCRdb applying MiXCR to the 5' RACE reads. The sample has some 590,000 distinct CDR3 sequences; 9.5% to 10% are singletons. Germline V lookup: CDR1 SGHRS, CDR2 YFSETQ. The CDR3 loop spans 14 amino acids. The trim removed 4 bases at V and 1 base at J, leaving 5 bases unmatched. This same sample was also part of a study on yellow fever vaccine responses in identical twins.

The origin of this receptor is a woman under 30 in good health. Sequences were obtained from PBMCs. This chain connects TRBV5-1 to TRBJ2-7, with 7 bases lining up with TRBD1. CDR3 in DNA: TGCGCCAGCAGCCGGGACAGCATTTCCTACGAGCAGTACTTC. Encoded protein: CASSRDSISYEQYF.